Below are 17 T cell receptor beta chains sequenced from a single sample in a study of blood T cell repertoires in COVID-19. The method was immunoSEQ multiplex PCR; TCRdb's version includes in-frame clones alone and lacks a portion of them. Of about 150,000 clones in the sample, about 86% were seen once. Sequencing input: peripheral blood. Receptor source: a man aged 50 to 60 with active or convalescent COVID-19.

The V and J genes are TRBV7-2 and TRBJ2-7; weak D call: TRBD1 (5 bases). V was pared by 1 base and J by 2 bases, with 9 bases between. From germline, CDR1 is SGHTA and CDR2 FQGNSA. The CDR3 is made up of 14 amino acids. CDR3 protein: CASSLDGAAYEQYF. CDR3 coding DNA: TGTGCCAGCAGCTTAGATGGGGCAGCCTACGAGCAGTACTTC.

Here the CDR3 DNA reads TGTGCCAGCAGTTTAGCACGCGATCAGCCCCAGCATTTT. This sequence encodes CASSLARDQPQHF. The chain employs TRBV12-3 or TRBV12-4 and TRBJ1-5; D is unclear. The CDR3 spans 13 residues. Trimming shortened V by 0 bases and J by 5 bases, and 5 bases separated the two germline ends.

This chain joins TRBV27 and TRBJ1-2; no clear D gene. V dropped 3 bases and J dropped 5 bases, with 10 bases sitting between them. This CDR3 region has 13 residues. Germline-derived CDR1 and CDR2 are MNHEY and SMNVEV (reference sequence). In nucleotides, the CDR3 is TGTGCCAGCAGTTTTGCAGACACTTATGGCTACACCTTC. It specifies CASSFADTYGYTF.

The J gene is TRBJ1-6, the V gene TRBV2, with 7 bases matching TRBD1. CDR3 length: 14 amino acids. V lost 6 bases, J lost 7 bases, and 6 bases stayed unmatched. Germline CDR1 and CDR2: SNHLY and FYNNEI. CDR3 DNA: TGTGCCAGCAGCTACAGGGGCGGGAATTCACCCCTCCACTTT. It specifies CASSYRGGNSPLHF.

The J gene is TRBJ2-1, the V gene TRBV7-9; 12 nucleotides agree with TRBD2. V lost 5 bases and J lost 6; bases outside the gene matches: 5. CDR3 size: 15 residues. Germline CDR1 reads SEHNR; CDR2 reads FQNEAQ (reference sequence). The CDR3 coding sequence is TGTGCCAGCAGCCGTACTAGCGGGGGGCCCAATGAGCAGTTCTTC. Translation gives CASSRTSGGPNEQFF.

The V and J genes are TRBV19 and TRBJ2-7; TRBD2 is a possible D gene (5 bases). V lost 6 bases, J lost 6 bases, and 24 bases lay in between. Germline-derived CDR1 and CDR2 are LNHDA and SQIVND (reference sequence). This CDR3 has 16 residues. CDR3: CASSREGSPPLSEQYF. CDR3 coding DNA: TGTGCCAGTAGCCGCGAGGGCTCACCTCCCCTGAGCGAGCAGTACTTC.

This clone was recorded only once. The rearrangement links TRBV5-4 to TRBJ2-3; TRBD2 aligns across 14 bases. The CDR3 is 17 residues long. With 2 bases clipped from V and 2 bases from J, the junction kept 4 bases outside the gene matches. The germline V gene has CDR1 SGHNT and CDR2 YYREEE (reference sequence). The CDR3 protein is CASSFWTSGGNTDTQYF. DNA of the CDR3: TGTGCCAGCAGCTTTTGGACTAGCGGGGGGAACACAGATACGCAGTATTTT.

The gene calls are TRBV6-5 and TRBJ2-3, with D tentatively TRBD2 (7 bases). From germline, CDR1 is MNHEY and CDR2 SVGAGI. The CDR3 runs 14 residues. Trimming took off 6 bases at V and 3 bases at J, with 13 bases between the two ends. The DNA for the CDR3 is TGTGCCAGCAGGCCCAGGGGAGGGACAGATACGCAGTATTTT. The encoded protein is CASRPRGGTDTQYF.

V gene TRBV5-1 combines with J gene TRBJ2-5; 12 nucleotides line up with TRBD2. V shed 4 bases, J shed 1 base, and the junction held 5 bases outside the gene matches. The CDR3 totals 16 residues. Germline V gene sequence: CDR1 SGHRS, CDR2 YFSETQ. CDR3 amino acids: CASSTGLAGPQETQYF. CDR3 sequence (DNA): TGCGCCAGCAGCACCGGACTAGCGGGACCCCAAGAGACCCAGTACTTC.

This clone was detected only a few times. The chain couples TRBV19 to TRBJ1-1; D gene ambiguous. Germline CDR1 LNHDA, CDR2 SQIVND (reference sequence). This CDR3 is built from 13 residues. V lost 2 bases and J lost 6, with 10 bases in between. CDR3 sequence (DNA): TGTGCCAGTAGTATAATTGCGGGTCCTGAAGCTTTCTTT. As protein: CASSIIAGPEAFF.

The gene calls are TRBV6-2 or TRBV6-3 and TRBJ2-3; possible D gene TRBD2, 6 bases. Germline-derived CDR1 and CDR2 are MNHEY and SVGEGT. This CDR3 region has 15 residues. The ends were cut back, 5 bases at V and 1 base at J, with 13 bases in the middle. CDR3 region: CASSGSGLRTDTQYF. In nucleotides, the CDR3 is TGTGCCAGCAGTGGAAGCGGACTACGCACAGATACGCAGTATTTT.

This chain links TRBV5-1 with TRBJ2-3; 9 bases line up with TRBD2. V shed 1 base, J shed 0 bases, and the junction held 6 bases outside the gene matches. Germline-derived CDR1 and CDR2 are SGHRS and YFSETQ. The CDR3 has 17 residues. The CDR3 region is CASSLSVAGVSTDTQYF. The CDR3 DNA is TGCGCCAGCAGCTTGTCCGTAGCGGGGGTTAGCACAGATACGCAGTATTTT.

The rearrangement links TRBV10-3 to TRBJ2-3, with a weak D call TRBD2 (6 bases). Germline CDR1 and CDR2: ENHRY and SYGVKD. Trimming took 0 bases from V and 6 from J, leaving 10 bases between them. The CDR3 has 14 amino acids. CDR3 loop: CAISESRAGDTQYF. As DNA, the CDR3 is TGTGCCATCAGTGAGTCGAGGGCGGGGGATACGCAGTATTTT.

This clone was seen only once. The chain recombines TRBV1 with TRBJ1-1; the table gives TRBD1 as D, unverified against the DNA. TRBV1 counts as a pseudogene. This CDR3 comprises 16 residues. In nucleotides, the CDR3 is TGCACCAGCAGCCAAGATTGGTTCAGGGATTGTAATGAAGCTTTCTTT. This encodes CTSSQDWFRDCNEAFF.

The chain carries TRBV7-9 and TRBJ2-1, with TRBD1 matching over 10 bases. V was pared by 1 base and J by 10 bases, with 7 bases of the junction left unmatched. The CDR3 is 15 residues long. CDR1 is SEHNR, CDR2 FQNEAQ, per germline (reference sequence). The CDR3 bases are TGTGCCAGCAGCTTAGGACAGGGGGCGTCAGAAGAGCAGTTCTTC. Encoded protein: CASSLGQGASEEQFF. The complete variable domain, with remaining parts taken from reference TRBV7-9 and TRBJ2-1, reads DTGVSQNPRHKITKRGQNVTFRCDPISEHNRLYWYRQTLGQGPEFLTYFQNEAQLEKSRLLSDRFSAERPKGSFSTLEIQRTEQGDSAMYLCASSLGQGASEEQFFGPGTRLTVL.

This clone was seen only once. V is TRBV19 and J is TRBJ1-5; TRBD1 matches 7 bases. The germline V gene encodes CDR1 LNHDA and CDR2 SQIVND (reference sequence). This CDR3 is 14 amino acids long. The junction had 7 bases not matched to a gene; V was cut back by 7 bases and J by 4 bases. The CDR3 protein is CASNPPGGNQPQHF. DNA for the CDR3: TGTGCCAGTAACCCCCCAGGGGGAAATCAGCCCCAGCATTTT.

This chain uses TRBV4-3 with TRBJ1-4; 9 positions agree with TRBD1. Germline CDR1 is LGHNA and CDR2 is YSLEER. J lost 5 bases, V lost 8 bases, and 9 bases had no gene match. The CDR3 spans 15 residues. The CDR3 DNA is TGCGCCAGCGGTTTACCGGGACAGGGAAATGAAAAACTGTTTTTT. Translating it yields CASGLPGQGNEKLFF.